These 3 T cell receptor beta chains came from one sample sequenced in a study of CD8 T cells in ankylosing spondylitis. Study-level results: Roughly 8 highly homologous variants made up a TCR beta motif, and this motif appeared characteristic of ankylosing spondylitis blood.

Their specific antigens are unknown. Each CDR3 protein gets one entry after TCRdb re-called the 5' RACE reads with MiXCR. In the table there are 200,000 to 250,000 distinct CDR3 sequences, around 19% of which are singletons. The sequencing input was blood, either unsorted or a sorted T cell fraction (not recorded which). These receptors came from a male donor with ankylosing spondylitis.

V is TRBV5-6 and J is TRBJ2-1, with D possibly TRBD2 on 5 matching bases. Per germline, CDR1 SGHDT and CDR2 YYEEEE. This CDR3 region has 16 residues. V was trimmed by 4 bases and J by 4 bases, leaving 18 bases between them. CDR3: CASSAGGGSRYNEQFF. The CDR3 bases are TGTGCCAGCAGCGCCGGTGGTGGGAGTCGTTACAATGAGCAGTTCTTC. Together with reference TRBV5-6 and TRBJ2-1, the CDR3 gives the full variable domain: DAGVTQSPTHLIKTRGQQVTLRCSPKSGHDTVSWYQQALGQGPQFIFQYYEEEERQRGNFPDRFSGHQFPNYSSELNVNALLLGDSALYLCASSAGGGSRYNEQFFGPGTRLTVL.

This clonotype was counted only a few times. The rearrangement uses TRBV11-2 and TRBJ2-2; 13 nucleotides line up with TRBD2. This CDR3 comprises 17 residues. Germline V lookup: CDR1 SGHAT, CDR2 FQNNGV. Losses at the gene ends were 5 bases for V and 2 bases for J; bases not matched to a gene: 5. The CDR3 DNA follows: TGTGCCAGCAGCCCAACGGGACTAGCGGGAAACACCGGGGAGCTGTTTTTT. Encoded protein: CASSPTGLAGNTGELFF.

The chain links TRBV7-9 to TRBJ1-1, with a possible D match to TRBD1 (5 bases). Germline loops: CDR1 SEHNR, CDR2 FQNEAQ (reference sequence). The V gene lost 8 bases and the J gene lost 4 bases, with 17 bases spanning the gap. This CDR3 contains 14 residues. The CDR3 region has the DNA TGTGCCAGCTTCTTAGGGTCGGGGGGCACTGAAGCTTTCTTT. As protein: CASFLGSGGTEAFF. The whole variable domain, remainder taken from reference TRBV7-9 and TRBJ1-1, is DTGVSQNPRHKITKRGQNVTFRCDPISEHNRLYWYRQTLGQGPEFLTYFQNEAQLEKSRLLSDRFSAERPKGSFSTLEIQRTEQGDSAMYLCASFLGSGGTEAFFGQGTRLTVV.